This TCR beta chain was identified in a study of T cell responses to AZD1222 COVID-19 vaccine. About the research overall: Pooled together were second doses at about 4 or about 12 weeks. Findings of the study overall: Females made up more of the donors, who were largely white British, and clonal diversity may have come out too low.

In regard to this clone: Its antigen is currently unknown.

Clones were sequenced by immunoSEQ multiplex PCR, and TCRdb holds only the in-frame ones, with some missing. The sample has 100,000 to 150,000 clones; roughly 88% are singletons. The trim removed 6 bases at V and 8 bases at J, leaving 7 bases unmatched. From germline, CDR1 is MNHNY and CDR2 SVGAGI (reference sequence). The CDR3 covers 14 residues. V usage is TRBV6-6 and J usage is TRBJ1-1; 12 bases match TRBD1. This sequence originates from an adult in good health. The material sequenced was peripheral blood, taken on day 0 of AZD1222 vaccination. CDR3 amino acids: CASRQTGTGGEAFF. CDR3 coding DNA: TGTGCCAGCAGACAAACTGGGACAGGGGGCGAAGCTTTCTTT.